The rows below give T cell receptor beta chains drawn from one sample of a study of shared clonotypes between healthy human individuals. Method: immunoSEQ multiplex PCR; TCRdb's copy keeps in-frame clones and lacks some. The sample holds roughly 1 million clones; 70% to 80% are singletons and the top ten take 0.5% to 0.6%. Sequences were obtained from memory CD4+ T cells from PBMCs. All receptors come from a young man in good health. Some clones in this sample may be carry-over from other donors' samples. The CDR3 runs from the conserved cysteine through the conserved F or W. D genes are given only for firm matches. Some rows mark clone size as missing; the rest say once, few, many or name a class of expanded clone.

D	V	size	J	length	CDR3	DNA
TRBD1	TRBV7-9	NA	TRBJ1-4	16	CASSSDRRGNNEKLFF	TGTGCCAGCAGCTCGGACAGGCGGGGCAATAATGAAAAACTGTTTTTT
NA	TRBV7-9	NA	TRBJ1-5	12	CASSLGTQPQHF	TGTGCCAGCAGCTTAGGCACTCAGCCCCAGCATTTT
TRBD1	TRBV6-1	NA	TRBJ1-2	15	CASNANRGSNYGYTF	TGTGCCAGCAATGCTAACAGGGGCTCTAACTATGGCTACACCTTC
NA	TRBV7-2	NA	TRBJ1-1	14	CASSLSGSNAEAFF	TGTGCCAGCAGCTTATCGGGCTCTAACGCTGAAGCTTTCTTT
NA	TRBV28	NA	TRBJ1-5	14	CASRTTAANQPQHF	TGTGCCAGCAGGACGACAGCCGCCAATCAGCCCCAGCATTTT
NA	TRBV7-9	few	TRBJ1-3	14	CASSPQGSGNTIYF	TGTGCCAGCAGCCCTCAGGGGTCTGGAAACACCATATATTTT
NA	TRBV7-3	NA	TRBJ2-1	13	CASSPQSGDEQFF	TGTGCCAGCAGCCCCCAAAGTGGGGATGAGCAGTTCTTC
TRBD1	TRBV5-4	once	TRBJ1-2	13	CASSRGQSYGYTF	TGTGCCAGCAGCCGGGGACAGTCCTATGGCTACACCTTC
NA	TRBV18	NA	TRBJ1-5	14	CASSPGGVEVPQHF	TGTGCCAGCTCACCGGGGGGAGTTGAGGTGCCCCAGCATTTT
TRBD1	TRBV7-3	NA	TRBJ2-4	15	CASSQTGTGGDIQYF	TGTGCCAGCAGCCAAACCGGGACAGGGGGTGACATTCAGTACTTC
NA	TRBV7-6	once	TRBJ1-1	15	CASSPPGDGSTEAFF	TGTGCCAGCAGCCCCCCGGGGGACGGAAGCACTGAAGCTTTCTTT
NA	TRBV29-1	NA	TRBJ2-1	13	CSLSGRHYNEQFF	TGCAGTCTTAGTGGGAGGCACTACAATGAGCAGTTCTTC
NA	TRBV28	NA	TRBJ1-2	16	CASSLRQPNFLHGYTF	TGTGCCAGCAGTTTGAGGCAGCCGAATTTTCTCCATGGCTACACCTTC
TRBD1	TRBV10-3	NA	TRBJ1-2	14	CAISEYTGAHGYTF	TGTGCCATCAGTGAGTATACAGGGGCCCATGGCTACACCTTC
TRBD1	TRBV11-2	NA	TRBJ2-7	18	CASSLHPGQGASSYEQYF	TGTGCCAGCAGCCTTCATCCGGGACAGGGGGCTTCCTCCTACGAGCAGTACTTC
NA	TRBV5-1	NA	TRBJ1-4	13	CASSFDKNEKLFF	TGCGCCAGCAGCTTCGACAAGAATGAAAAACTGTTTTTT
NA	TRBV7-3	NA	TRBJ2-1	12	CASTEPGDEQFF	TGTGCCAGCACCGAACCAGGGGATGAGCAGTTCTTC
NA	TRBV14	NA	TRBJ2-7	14	CASSQGGRRYEQYF	TGTGCCAGCAGCCAAGGGGGCAGGAGGTACGAGCAGTACTTC
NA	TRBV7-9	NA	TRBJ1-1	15	CASSLTSRWDTEAFF	TGTGCCAGCAGCTTAACTTCCCGGTGGGACACTGAAGCTTTCTTT
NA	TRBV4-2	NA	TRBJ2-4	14	CASSQGTVGTIQYF	TGTGCCAGCAGCCAAGGGACGGTGGGGACCATTCAGTACTTC
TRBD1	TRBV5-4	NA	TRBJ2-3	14	CASSFDRATDTQYF	TGTGCCAGCAGCTTTGACAGGGCGACAGATACGCAGTATTTT
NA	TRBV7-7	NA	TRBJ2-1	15	CASSLLQSSYNEQFF	TGTGCCAGCAGCTTATTGCAGAGCTCCTACAATGAGCAGTTCTTC
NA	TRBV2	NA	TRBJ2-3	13	CASVRGDTDTQYF	TGTGCCAGCGTGAGGGGAGACACAGATACGCAGTATTTT
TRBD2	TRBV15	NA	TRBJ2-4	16	CATSRAGLAAKNIQYF	TGTGCCACCAGCAGAGCGGGACTAGCCGCCAAAAACATTCAGTACTTC
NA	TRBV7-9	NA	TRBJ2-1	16	CASSLGSSGAYNEQFF	TGTGCCAGCAGCTTAGGCAGCTCGGGAGCCTACAATGAGCAGTTCTTC
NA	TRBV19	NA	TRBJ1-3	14	CASAREGFGNTIYF	TGTGCCAGTGCCAGGGAGGGGTTCGGAAACACCATATATTTT
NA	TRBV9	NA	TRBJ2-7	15	CASSVEGNSVYEQYF	TGTGCCAGCAGCGTAGAAGGAAATAGCGTCTACGAGCAGTACTTC
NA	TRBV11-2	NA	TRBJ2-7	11	CASSPRYEQYF	TGTGCCAGCAGCCCCCGCTACGAGCAGTACTTC
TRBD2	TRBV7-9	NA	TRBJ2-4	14	CASSASGSSGIQYF	TGTGCCAGCTCAGCTAGCGGGAGTTCCGGCATTCAGTACTTC
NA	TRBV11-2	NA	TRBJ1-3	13	CASSQDRTNTIYF	TGTGCCAGCAGCCAAGACAGGACTAACACCATATATTTT
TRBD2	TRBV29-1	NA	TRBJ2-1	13	CSSLGGSAGEQFF	TGCAGCTCCCTCGGCGGGAGTGCAGGTGAGCAGTTCTTC
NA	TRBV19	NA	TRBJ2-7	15	CASSKGTVSSYEQYF	TGTGCCAGTAGTAAAGGGACGGTTAGCTCCTACGAGCAGTACTTC
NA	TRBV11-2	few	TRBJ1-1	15	CASSLRLGRNTEAFF	TGTGCCAGCAGCCTCCGCCTGGGAAGGAACACTGAAGCTTTCTTT
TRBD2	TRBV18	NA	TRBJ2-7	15	CASSAGTSGMGEQYF	TGTGCCAGCTCAGCCGGGACTAGCGGGATGGGCGAGCAGTACTTC
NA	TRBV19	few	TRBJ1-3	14	CASSKGATGNTIYF	TGTGCCAGTAGTAAAGGGGCGACGGGAAACACCATATATTTT
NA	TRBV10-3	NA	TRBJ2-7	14	CAISTQWGGYEQYF	TGTGCCATCAGCACACAGTGGGGTGGCTACGAGCAGTACTTC
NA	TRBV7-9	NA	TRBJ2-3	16	CASSLALAGSTDTQYF	TGTGCCAGCAGCTTAGCTCTGGCGGGAAGCACAGATACGCAGTATTTT
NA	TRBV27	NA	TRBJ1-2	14	CASSLSRQVYGYTF	TGTGCCAGCAGTTTATCCCGCCAGGTCTATGGCTACACCTTC
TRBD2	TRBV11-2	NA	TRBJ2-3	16	CASSSPRLAGTDTQYF	TGTGCCAGCAGCTCCCCACGACTAGCGGGAACAGATACGCAGTATTTT
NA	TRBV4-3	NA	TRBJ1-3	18	CASSPRWKDGSSGNTIYF	TGCGCCAGCAGCCCAAGATGGAAGGACGGAAGCTCTGGAAACACCATATATTTT
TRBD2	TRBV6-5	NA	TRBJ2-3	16	CASSYTSGRGTDTQYF	TGTGCCAGCAGTTACACTAGCGGGAGAGGCACAGATACGCAGTATTTT
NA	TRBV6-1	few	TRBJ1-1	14	CASSLGAPNTEAFF	TGTGCCAGCAGCCTGGGGGCTCCGAACACTGAAGCTTTCTTT
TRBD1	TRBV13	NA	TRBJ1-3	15	CASSRDRLIGNTIYF	TGTGCCAGCAGCCGGGACAGACTGATAGGAAACACCATATATTTT
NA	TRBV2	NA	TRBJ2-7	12	CARGLDSYEQYF	TGTGCCAGGGGACTCGACTCCTACGAGCAGTACTTC
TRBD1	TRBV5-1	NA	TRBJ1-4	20	CASSLGHLATGWGTNEKLFF	TGCGCCAGCAGCTTAGGACATCTAGCGACAGGGTGGGGAACTAATGAAAAACTGTTTTTT
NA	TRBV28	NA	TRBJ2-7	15	CASRVGFGGRYEQYF	TGTGCCAGCAGGGTTGGATTCGGGGGTCGCTACGAGCAGTACTTC
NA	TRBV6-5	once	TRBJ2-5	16	CASSYNEAASRETQYF	TGTGCCAGCAGTTACAACGAAGCGGCGTCACGGGAGACCCAGTACTTC
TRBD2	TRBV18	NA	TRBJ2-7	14	CASSPPLAGGLYYF	TGTGCCAGCTCACCTCCCCTAGCGGGAGGTTTATACTACTTC
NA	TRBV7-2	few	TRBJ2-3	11	CASSLGTTQYF	TGTGCCAGCAGCTTAGGGACTACGCAGTATTTT
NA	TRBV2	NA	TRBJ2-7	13	CASSDYVRKEQYF	TGTGCCAGCAGTGATTATGTGAGAAAAGAGCAGTACTTC
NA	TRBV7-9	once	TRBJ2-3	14	CASCGDTSTDTQYF	TGTGCCAGCTGTGGGGATACTAGCACAGATACGCAGTATTTT
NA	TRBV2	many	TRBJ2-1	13	CASASLSNNEQFF	TGTGCCAGCGCCTCGCTAAGCAACAATGAGCAGTTCTTC
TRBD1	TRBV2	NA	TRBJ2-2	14	CASRRDSSPGELFF	TGTGCCAGCAGGAGGGACAGTTCCCCCGGGGAGCTGTTTTTT